These T cell receptor beta chains were read from a single sample in a study of shared clonotypes between healthy human individuals. The table came from immunoSEQ multiplex PCR; TCRdb's copy has only in-frame clones and leaves some out. The sample has a few hundred thousand clones; 87% are singletons. Sequences were obtained from memory CD8+ T cells sorted from blood. These receptors were collected from a man between 18 and 35 years old in good health. CDR3s include the opening cysteine and the closing phenylalanine or tryptophan. The order of the fields is clone size, D gene, J gene, CDR3 length, V gene, CDR3 protein, CDR3 DNA. The D gene is left open where the match is weak. The size entry is marked missing in some rows and otherwise reads once, few, many or a size class.

abundance: -
d_gene: -
j_gene: TRBJ1-5
len: 13
v_gene: TRBV7-9
CDR3aa: CASSSQGGQPQHF
CDR3nt: TGTGCCAGCAGCTCTCAGGGAGGTCAGCCCCAGCATTTT

abundance: -
d_gene: TRBD1
j_gene: TRBJ1-1
len: 13
v_gene: TRBV2
CDR3aa: CASGGDRAREAFF
CDR3nt: TGTGCCAGTGGGGGGGACAGGGCCCGGGAAGCTTTCTTT

abundance: -
d_gene: -
j_gene: TRBJ1-6
len: 14
v_gene: TRBV5-1
CDR3aa: CASSLGRIDSPLHF
CDR3nt: TGCGCCAGCAGCTTGGGTCGGATTGATTCACCCCTCCACTTT

abundance: -
d_gene: -
j_gene: TRBJ2-3
len: 14
v_gene: TRBV28
CDR3aa: CASSWGGGTDTQYF
CDR3nt: TGTGCCAGCAGTTGGGGCGGTGGCACAGATACGCAGTATTTT

abundance: once
d_gene: TRBD1
j_gene: TRBJ1-2
len: 17
v_gene: TRBV11-2
CDR3aa: CASSLGLGDRTNYGYTF
CDR3nt: TGTGCCAGCAGCTTGGGTTTGGGGGACAGGACTAACTATGGCTACACCTTC

abundance: -
d_gene: -
j_gene: TRBJ2-5
len: 14
v_gene: TRBV13
CDR3aa: CASSLGPGEETQYF
CDR3nt: TGTGCCAGCAGCTTGGGGCCAGGGGAAGAGACCCAGTACTTC

abundance: -
d_gene: -
j_gene: TRBJ2-7
len: 15
v_gene: TRBV4-1
CDR3aa: CASSQETGATYEQYF
CDR3nt: TGCGCCAGCAGCCAAGAAACGGGGGCCACCTACGAGCAGTACTTC

abundance: -
d_gene: TRBD2
j_gene: TRBJ2-2
len: 16
v_gene: TRBV9
CDR3aa: CASSTRTSGYTGELFF
CDR3nt: TGTGCCAGCAGCACCAGGACTAGCGGCTACACCGGGGAGCTGTTTTTT

abundance: many
d_gene: -
j_gene: TRBJ2-7
len: 16
v_gene: TRBV7-9
CDR3aa: CASSARSAGTSYEQYF
CDR3nt: TGTGCCAGCAGCGCCCGGTCGGCAGGGACCTCCTACGAGCAGTACTTC

abundance: -
d_gene: TRBD2
j_gene: TRBJ2-3
len: 14
v_gene: TRBV27
CDR3aa: CASRVRGGLDTQYF
CDR3nt: TGTGCCAGCAGAGTGCGGGGGGGCCTGGATACGCAGTATTTT

abundance: -
d_gene: TRBD1
j_gene: TRBJ2-7
len: 15
v_gene: TRBV7-2
CDR3aa: CASSWGQGTSYEQYF
CDR3nt: TGTGCCAGCAGCTGGGGACAGGGAACCTCCTACGAGCAGTACTTC

abundance: -
d_gene: -
j_gene: TRBJ1-5
len: 13
v_gene: TRBV25-1
CDR3aa: CASSEGSNQPQHF
CDR3nt: TGTGCCAGCAGTGAGGGGAGCAATCAGCCCCAGCATTTT

abundance: -
d_gene: -
j_gene: TRBJ1-5
len: 14
v_gene: TRBV27
CDR3aa: CASSLVENGQPQHF
CDR3nt: TGTGCCAGCAGTTTAGTGGAGAATGGTCAGCCCCAGCATTTT

abundance: -
d_gene: TRBD1
j_gene: TRBJ2-7
len: 18
v_gene: TRBV15
CDR3aa: CATSRDQPGQGDPYEQYF
CDR3nt: TGTGCCACCAGCAGAGATCAGCCGGGACAGGGTGACCCCTACGAGCAGTACTTC

abundance: -
d_gene: -
j_gene: TRBJ2-7
len: 12
v_gene: TRBV6-1
CDR3aa: CATIHRFYEQYF
CDR3nt: TGTGCCACCATACATCGGTTCTACGAGCAGTACTTC

abundance: -
d_gene: -
j_gene: TRBJ2-7
len: 12
v_gene: TRBV13
CDR3aa: CASSKQGLEQYF
CDR3nt: TGTGCCAGCAGCAAACAGGGCCTCGAGCAGTACTTC

abundance: -
d_gene: -
j_gene: TRBJ2-3
len: 13
v_gene: TRBV4-1
CDR3aa: CASSHRGPDTQYF
CDR3nt: TGCGCCAGCAGCCACCGAGGGCCAGATACGCAGTATTTT

abundance: many
d_gene: TRBD1
j_gene: TRBJ1-2
len: 17
v_gene: TRBV2
CDR3aa: CATWGDRDQGVAYGYTF
CDR3nt: TGTGCCACCTGGGGTGACCGTGACCAGGGGGTTGCCTATGGCTACACCTTC

abundance: -
d_gene: -
j_gene: TRBJ2-1
len: 14
v_gene: TRBV6-5
CDR3aa: CASSYFASGGEQFF
CDR3nt: TGTGCCAGCAGTTACTTCGCGTCCGGGGGTGAGCAGTTCTTC

abundance: -
d_gene: -
j_gene: TRBJ2-1
len: 16
v_gene: TRBV9
CDR3aa: CASSVFPDGYYNEQFF
CDR3nt: TGTGCCAGCAGCGTTTTCCCGGACGGATACTACAATGAGCAGTTCTTC

abundance: -
d_gene: TRBD2
j_gene: TRBJ2-5
len: 16
v_gene: TRBV5-4
CDR3aa: CASSSGEGRYQETQYF
CDR3nt: TGTGCCAGCAGCTCGGGGGAGGGGAGGTACCAAGAGACCCAGTACTTC

abundance: -
d_gene: TRBD2
j_gene: TRBJ2-3
len: 14
v_gene: TRBV19
CDR3aa: CASRAAGVVDTQYF
CDR3nt: TGTGCCTCTAGGGCGGCGGGAGTTGTAGATACGCAGTATTTT

abundance: once
d_gene: -
j_gene: TRBJ1-1
len: 14
v_gene: TRBV5-1
CDR3aa: CASSLGQTNTEAFF
CDR3nt: TGCGCCAGCAGCTTGGGACAGACGAACACTGAAGCTTTCTTT

abundance: -
d_gene: -
j_gene: TRBJ1-5
len: 15
v_gene: TRBV6-1
CDR3aa: CASSELPGANQPQHF
CDR3nt: TGTGCCAGCAGTGAGTTACCAGGGGCAAATCAGCCCCAGCATTTT

abundance: -
d_gene: -
j_gene: TRBJ2-1
len: 14
v_gene: TRBV13
CDR3aa: CASGRSSSYNEQFF
CDR3nt: TGTGCCAGCGGCCGTTCGAGCTCCTACAATGAGCAGTTCTTC

abundance: -
d_gene: -
j_gene: TRBJ2-7
len: 17
v_gene: TRBV7-2
CDR3aa: CASSLDKGWTRGYEQYF
CDR3nt: TGTGCCAGCAGCTTAGATAAGGGCTGGACTCGGGGGTACGAGCAGTACTTC

abundance: -
d_gene: -
j_gene: TRBJ1-6
len: 14
v_gene: TRBV27
CDR3aa: CASSFVQGASPLHF
CDR3nt: TGTGCCAGCAGTTTTGTACAGGGCGCATCACCCCTCCACTTT

abundance: -
d_gene: TRBD1
j_gene: TRBJ1-2
len: 16
v_gene: TRBV4-1
CDR3aa: CASSREQGIGDYGYTF
CDR3nt: TGCGCCAGCAGCCGAGAACAGGGGATTGGGGACTATGGCTACACCTTC

abundance: -
d_gene: -
j_gene: TRBJ1-2
len: 13
v_gene: TRBV6-5
CDR3aa: CASSYSSAEGYTF
CDR3nt: TGTGCCAGCAGTTACTCGTCAGCGGAGGGCTACACCTTC

abundance: -
d_gene: -
j_gene: TRBJ1-1
len: 14
v_gene: TRBV5-6
CDR3aa: CASSLQGMNTEAFF
CDR3nt: TGTGCCAGCAGCTTGCAGGGTATGAACACTGAAGCTTTCTTT

abundance: -
d_gene: -
j_gene: TRBJ1-6
len: 12
v_gene: TRBV5-1
CDR3aa: CASSLSSSPLHF
CDR3nt: TGCGCCAGCAGCTTGTCAAGTTCACCCCTCCACTTT